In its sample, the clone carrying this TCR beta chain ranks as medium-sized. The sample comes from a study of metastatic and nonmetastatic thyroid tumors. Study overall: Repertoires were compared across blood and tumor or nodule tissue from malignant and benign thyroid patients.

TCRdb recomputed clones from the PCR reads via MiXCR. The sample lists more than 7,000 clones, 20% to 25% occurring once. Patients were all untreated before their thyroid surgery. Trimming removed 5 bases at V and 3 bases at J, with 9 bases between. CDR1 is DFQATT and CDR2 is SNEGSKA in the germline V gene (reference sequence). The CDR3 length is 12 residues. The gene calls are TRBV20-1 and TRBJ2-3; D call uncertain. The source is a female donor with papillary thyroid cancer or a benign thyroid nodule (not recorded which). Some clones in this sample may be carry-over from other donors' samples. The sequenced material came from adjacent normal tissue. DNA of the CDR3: TGCAGTGCTGCCCTCAGGACAGATACGCAGTATTTT. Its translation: CSAALRTDTQYF.